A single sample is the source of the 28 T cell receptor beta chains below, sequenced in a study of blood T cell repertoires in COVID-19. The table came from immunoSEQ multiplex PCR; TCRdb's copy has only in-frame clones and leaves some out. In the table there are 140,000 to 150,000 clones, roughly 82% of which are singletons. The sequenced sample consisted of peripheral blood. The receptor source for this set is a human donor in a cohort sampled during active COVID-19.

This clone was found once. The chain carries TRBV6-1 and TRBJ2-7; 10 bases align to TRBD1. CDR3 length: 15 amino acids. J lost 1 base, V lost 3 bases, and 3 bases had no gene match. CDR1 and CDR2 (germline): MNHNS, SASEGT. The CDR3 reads CASSDGTGDSYEQYF. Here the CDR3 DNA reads TGTGCCAGCAGTGATGGGACAGGGGATTCCTACGAGCAGTACTTC.

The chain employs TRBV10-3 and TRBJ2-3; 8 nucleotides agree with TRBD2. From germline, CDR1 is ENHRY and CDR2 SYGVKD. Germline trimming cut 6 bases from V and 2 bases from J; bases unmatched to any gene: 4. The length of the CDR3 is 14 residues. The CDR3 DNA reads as TGTGCCATCAGGAAAGCGGGGGACACAGATACGCAGTATTTT. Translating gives CAIRKAGDTDTQYF.

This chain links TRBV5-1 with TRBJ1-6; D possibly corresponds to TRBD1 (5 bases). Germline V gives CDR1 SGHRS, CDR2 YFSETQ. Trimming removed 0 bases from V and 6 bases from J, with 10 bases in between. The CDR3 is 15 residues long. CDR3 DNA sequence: TGCGCCAGCAGCTTGGACGGGGGAGGTAATTCACCCCTCCACTTT. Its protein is CASSLDGGGNSPLHF.

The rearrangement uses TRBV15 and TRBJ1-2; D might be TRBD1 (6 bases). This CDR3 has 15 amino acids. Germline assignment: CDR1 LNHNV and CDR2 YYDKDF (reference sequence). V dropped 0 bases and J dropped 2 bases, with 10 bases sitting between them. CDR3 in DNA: TGTGCCACCAGCAGAGATTCAGGACAGAACTATGGCTACACCTTC. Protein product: CATSRDSGQNYGYTF. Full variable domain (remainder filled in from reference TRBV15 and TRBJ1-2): DAMVIQNPRYQVTQFGKPVTLSCSQTLNHNVMYWYQQKSSQAPKLLFHYYDKDFNNEADTPDNFQSRRPNTSFCFLDIRSPGLGDTAMYLCATSRDSGQNYGYTFGSGTRLTVV.

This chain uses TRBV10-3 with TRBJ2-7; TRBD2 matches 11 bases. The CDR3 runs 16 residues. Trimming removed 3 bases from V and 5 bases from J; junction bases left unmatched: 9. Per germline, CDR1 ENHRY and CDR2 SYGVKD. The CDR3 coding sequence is TGTGCCATCAGTGAAGTAGCGGGAGGGCCGAGGGACGAGCAGTACGTC. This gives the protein CAISEVAGGPRDEQYV.

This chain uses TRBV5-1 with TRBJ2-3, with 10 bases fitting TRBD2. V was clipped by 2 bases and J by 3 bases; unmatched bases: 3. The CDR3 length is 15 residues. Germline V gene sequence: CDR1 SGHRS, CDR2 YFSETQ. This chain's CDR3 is CASSFTSGVTDTQYF. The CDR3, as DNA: TGCGCCAGCAGCTTCACTAGCGGGGTAACAGATACGCAGTATTTT.

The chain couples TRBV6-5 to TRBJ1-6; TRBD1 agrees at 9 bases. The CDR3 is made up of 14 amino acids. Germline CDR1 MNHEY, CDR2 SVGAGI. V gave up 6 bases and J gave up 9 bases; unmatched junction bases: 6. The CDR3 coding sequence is TGTGCCAGCAGGAGACAGGGGGTAGGTTCACCCCTCCACTTT. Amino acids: CASRRQGVGSPLHF.

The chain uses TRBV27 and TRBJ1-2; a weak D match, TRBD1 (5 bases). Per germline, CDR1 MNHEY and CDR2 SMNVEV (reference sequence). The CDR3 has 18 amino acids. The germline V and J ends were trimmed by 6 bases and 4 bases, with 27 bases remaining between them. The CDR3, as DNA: TGTGCCAGCAGGGGAGGGATTCCCGGGGCGAAACTGATCTATGGCTACACCTTC. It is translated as CASRGGIPGAKLIYGYTF.

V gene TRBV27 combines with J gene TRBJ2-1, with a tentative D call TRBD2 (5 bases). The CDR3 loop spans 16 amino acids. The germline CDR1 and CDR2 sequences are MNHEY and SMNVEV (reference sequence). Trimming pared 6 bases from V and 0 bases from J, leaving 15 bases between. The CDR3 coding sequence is TGTGCCAGCAGAATCAACGGACTGGTCTCCTACAATGAGCAGTTCTTC. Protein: CASRINGLVSYNEQFF.

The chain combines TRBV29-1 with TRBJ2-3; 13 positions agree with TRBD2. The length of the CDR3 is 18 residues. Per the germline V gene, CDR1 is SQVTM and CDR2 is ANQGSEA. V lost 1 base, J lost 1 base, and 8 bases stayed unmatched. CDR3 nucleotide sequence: TGCAGCGTTGAAGGTTTAACTAGCGGGAGGGGGGGCACAGATACGCAGTATTTT. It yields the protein CSVEGLTSGRGGTDTQYF.

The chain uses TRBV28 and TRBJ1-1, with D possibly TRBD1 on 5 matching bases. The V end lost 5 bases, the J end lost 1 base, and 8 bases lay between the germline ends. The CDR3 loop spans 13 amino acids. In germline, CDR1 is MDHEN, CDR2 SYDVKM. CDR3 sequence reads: CASSLTGNTEAFF. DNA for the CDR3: TGTGCCAGCAGTCTTACAGGGAACACTGAAGCTTTCTTT. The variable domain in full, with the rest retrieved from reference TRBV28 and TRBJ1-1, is DVKVTQSSRYLVKRTGEKVFLECVQDMDHENMFWYRQDPGLGLRLIYFSYDVKMKEKGDIPEGYSVSREKKERFSLILESASTNQTSMYLCASSLTGNTEAFFGQGTRLTVV.

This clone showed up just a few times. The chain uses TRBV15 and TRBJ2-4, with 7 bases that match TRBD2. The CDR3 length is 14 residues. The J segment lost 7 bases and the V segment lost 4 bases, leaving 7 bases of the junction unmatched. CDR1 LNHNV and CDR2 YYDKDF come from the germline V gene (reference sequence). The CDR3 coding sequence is TGTGCCACCAGCAAGACAGCGGGGACTAACATTCAGTACTTC. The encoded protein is CATSKTAGTNIQYF.

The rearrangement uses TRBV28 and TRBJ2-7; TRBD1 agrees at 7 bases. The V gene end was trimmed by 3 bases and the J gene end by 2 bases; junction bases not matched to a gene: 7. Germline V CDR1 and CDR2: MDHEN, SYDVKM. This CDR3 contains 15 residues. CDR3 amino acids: CASSLSTGFAYEQYF. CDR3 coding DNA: TGTGCCAGCAGTTTGTCGACAGGGTTTGCCTACGAGCAGTACTTC.

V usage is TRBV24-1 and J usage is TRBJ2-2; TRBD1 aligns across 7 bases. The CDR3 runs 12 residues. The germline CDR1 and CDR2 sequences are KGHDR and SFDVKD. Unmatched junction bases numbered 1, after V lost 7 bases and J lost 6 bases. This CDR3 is CATSRGSGELFF. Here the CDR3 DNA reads TGTGCCACCAGCAGGGGGTCCGGGGAGCTGTTTTTT.

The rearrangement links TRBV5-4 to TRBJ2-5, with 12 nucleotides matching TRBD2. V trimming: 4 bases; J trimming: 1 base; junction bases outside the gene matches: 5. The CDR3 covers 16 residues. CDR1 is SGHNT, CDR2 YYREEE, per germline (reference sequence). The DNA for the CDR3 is TGTGCCAGCAGCGCGGGACTAGCGGGTGTCCAAGAGACCCAGTACTTC. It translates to CASSAGLAGVQETQYF.

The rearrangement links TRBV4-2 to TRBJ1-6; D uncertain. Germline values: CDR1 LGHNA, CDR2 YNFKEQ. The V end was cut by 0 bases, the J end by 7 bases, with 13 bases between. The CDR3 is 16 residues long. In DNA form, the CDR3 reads TGTGCCAGCAGCCAAGATCCTGATGGGAGCAATTCACCCCTCCACTTT. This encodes CASSQDPDGSNSPLHF.

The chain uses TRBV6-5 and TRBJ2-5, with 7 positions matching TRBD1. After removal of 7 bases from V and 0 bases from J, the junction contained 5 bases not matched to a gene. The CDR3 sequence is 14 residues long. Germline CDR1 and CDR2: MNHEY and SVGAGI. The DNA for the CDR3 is TGTGCCAGCAACGTGGACAGGCACCAAGAGACCCAGTACTTC. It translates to CASNVDRHQETQYF.

This CDR3 reads CASSQSPPGYQPQHF. CDR3 coding DNA: TGTGCCAGCAGCCAAAGCCCTCCAGGGTATCAGCCCCAGCATTTT. The chain links TRBV3-1 (or the pseudogene TRBV3-2) to TRBJ1-5, with D maybe TRBD1 (5 bases). CDR3 length equals 15 residues. The germline V and J ends were trimmed by 2 bases and 5 bases, with 13 bases remaining between them. Germline CDR1 LGHDT, CDR2 YNNKEL (reference sequence).

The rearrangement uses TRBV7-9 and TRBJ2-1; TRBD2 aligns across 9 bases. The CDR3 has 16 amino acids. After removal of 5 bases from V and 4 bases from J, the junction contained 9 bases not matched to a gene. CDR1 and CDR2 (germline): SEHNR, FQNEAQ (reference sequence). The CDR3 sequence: CASSHRSGRIYNEQFF. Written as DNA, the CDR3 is TGTGCCAGCAGCCACCGCAGCGGGAGGATTTACAATGAGCAGTTCTTC.

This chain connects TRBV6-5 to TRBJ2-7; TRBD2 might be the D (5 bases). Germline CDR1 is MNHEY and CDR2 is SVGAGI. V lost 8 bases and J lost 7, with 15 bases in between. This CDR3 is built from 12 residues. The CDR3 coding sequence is TGTGCCAGCGGGGTACTACCGGGGGAGCAGTACTTC. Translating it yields CASGVLPGEQYF.

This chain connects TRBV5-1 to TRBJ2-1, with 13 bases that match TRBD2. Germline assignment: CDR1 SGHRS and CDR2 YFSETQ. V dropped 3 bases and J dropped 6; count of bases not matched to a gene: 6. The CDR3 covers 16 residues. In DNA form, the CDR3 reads TGCGCCAGCAGCTCGGGACTAGCGGGACCCGGCAATGAGCAGTTCTTC. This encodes CASSSGLAGPGNEQFF.

The CDR3, as DNA: TGTGCCAGCAGTGACCGTCGGACAGGGAGGAACACTGAAGCTTTCTTT. Its translation: CASSDRRTGRNTEAFF. V is TRBV6-1 and J is TRBJ1-1; 8 bases agree with TRBD1. The germline V gene encodes CDR1 MNHNS and CDR2 SASEGT. The CDR3 totals 16 residues. V trimming: 3 bases; J trimming: 1 base; junction bases outside the gene matches: 7.

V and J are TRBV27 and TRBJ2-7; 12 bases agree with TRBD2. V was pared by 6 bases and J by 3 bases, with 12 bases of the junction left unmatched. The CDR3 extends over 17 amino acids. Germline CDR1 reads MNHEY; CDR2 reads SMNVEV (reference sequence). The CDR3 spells CASSRRLAGDHLYEQYF. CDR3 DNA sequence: TGTGCCAGCAGCCGGCGACTAGCGGGGGACCACCTCTACGAGCAGTACTTC.

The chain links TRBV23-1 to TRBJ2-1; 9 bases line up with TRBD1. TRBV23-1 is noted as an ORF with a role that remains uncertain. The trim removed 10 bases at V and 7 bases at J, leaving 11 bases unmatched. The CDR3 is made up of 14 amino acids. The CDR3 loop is CATTGQGEENEQFF. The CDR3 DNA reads TGCGCCACCACGGGACAGGGTGAAGAGAATGAGCAGTTCTTC.

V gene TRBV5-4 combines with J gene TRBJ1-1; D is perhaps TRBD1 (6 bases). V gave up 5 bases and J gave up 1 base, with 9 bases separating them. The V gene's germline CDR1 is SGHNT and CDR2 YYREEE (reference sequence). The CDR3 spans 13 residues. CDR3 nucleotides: TGTGCCAGCAGTCCGACAGGGAACACTGAAGCTTTCTTT. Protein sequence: CASSPTGNTEAFF.

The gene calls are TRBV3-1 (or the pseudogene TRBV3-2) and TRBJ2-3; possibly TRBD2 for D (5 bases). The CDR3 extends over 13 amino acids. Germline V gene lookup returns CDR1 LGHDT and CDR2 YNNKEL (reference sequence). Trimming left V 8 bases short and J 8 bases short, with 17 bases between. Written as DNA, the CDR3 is TGTGCCAGCTCCCCAATTGTTGCGGGTACGCAGTATTTT. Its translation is CASSPIVAGTQYF.

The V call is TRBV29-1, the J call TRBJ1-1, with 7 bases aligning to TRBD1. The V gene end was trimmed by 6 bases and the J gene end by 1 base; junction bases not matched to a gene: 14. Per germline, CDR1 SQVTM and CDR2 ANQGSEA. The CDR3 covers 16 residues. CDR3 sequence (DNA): TGCAGCGTAGCTAGAAGGGACAGACGACGGAACACTGAAGCTTTCTTT. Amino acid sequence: CSVARRDRRRNTEAFF.

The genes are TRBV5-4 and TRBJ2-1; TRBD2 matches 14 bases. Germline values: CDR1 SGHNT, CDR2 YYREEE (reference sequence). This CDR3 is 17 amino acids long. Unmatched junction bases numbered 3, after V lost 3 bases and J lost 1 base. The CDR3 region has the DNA TGTGCCAGCAGCTCGGGACTAGCGGGAGAATCCTACAATGAGCAGTTCTTC. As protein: CASSSGLAGESYNEQFF.